This is a list of T cell receptor beta chains from one sample in a study of blood T cell repertoires in COVID-19. The data were produced by immunoSEQ multiplex PCR, yet TCRdb's version contains in-frame clones alone and is incomplete. The repertoire holds more than 100,000 clones, with 85% to 90% as singletons. Source material: peripheral blood. The receptors were gathered from a human donor in a cohort sampled during active COVID-19. The CDR3 runs from the conserved cysteine through the conserved F or W. Fields, in order: V gene, D gene, clone size, J gene, CDR3 protein, CDR3 DNA. A D gene is named only where the DNA matches it firmly. Only some rows state a clone size, as once, few, many or a class for expanded clones.

>TRBV11-3|.|.|TRBJ2-2
CASSPPGPGELFF
TGTGCCAGCTCACCCCCGGGTCCCGGGGAGCTGTTTTTT
>TRBV5-5|.|.|TRBJ1-1
CASSLYTGRNTEAFF
TGTGCCAGCAGCTTGTATACAGGGCGGAACACTGAAGCTTTCTTT
>TRBV19|.|.|TRBJ1-2
CASSRARYYGYTF
TGTGCCAGTAGTCGTGCCAGATACTATGGCTACACCTTC
>TRBV28|.|few|TRBJ1-2
CASKRGTEYGYTF
TGTGCCAGCAAAAGGGGTACCGAGTATGGCTACACCTTC
>TRBV9|.|.|TRBJ2-3
CASSVTGSSTDTQYF
TGTGCCAGCAGCGTCACAGGGAGTAGCACAGATACGCAGTATTTT
>TRBV2|TRBD1|.|TRBJ2-3
CASRRTGAVTDTQYF
TGTGCCAGCAGGCGAACAGGGGCGGTCACAGATACGCAGTATTTT
>TRBV27|.|.|TRBJ1-4
CASSLQGYGEKLFF
TGTGCCAGCAGTCTCCAGGGGTATGGGGAAAAACTGTTTTTT
>TRBV9|TRBD2|.|TRBJ2-5
CASSPHNRGVQETQYF
TGTGCCAGCAGCCCCCACAACCGGGGGGTCCAAGAGACCCAGTACTTC
>TRBV11-3|.|.|TRBJ2-1
CASSSAGSYNEQFF
TGTGCCAGCAGCTCCGCGGGCAGCTACAATGAGCAGTTCTTC
>TRBV25-1|TRBD1|.|TRBJ1-1
CASRSPGTGYGTEAFF
TGTGCCAGCAGATCTCCGGGGACAGGGTACGGCACTGAAGCTTTCTTT
>TRBV7-9|.|.|TRBJ2-2
CASRPGQGGAGELFF
TGTGCCAGCAGGCCTGGACAAGGTGGGGCCGGGGAGCTGTTTTTT
>TRBV7-9|.|.|TRBJ2-3
CASSSEGAGLHTQYF
TGTGCCAGCAGCTCGGAAGGGGCGGGACTTCATACGCAGTATTTT
>TRBV4-3|.|.|TRBJ2-6
CASSQDGSGLSGANVLTF
TGCGCCAGCAGCCAAGATGGGTCAGGCCTCTCTGGGGCCAACGTCCTGACTTTC
>TRBV30|.|once|TRBJ1-1
CAWKFTGWTEAFF
TGTGCCTGGAAATTCACAGGGTGGACTGAAGCTTTCTTT
>TRBV11-3|TRBD1|.|TRBJ1-3
CASSTTGTGLTSGNTIYF
TGTGCCAGCAGCACAACCGGGACAGGCCTGACCTCTGGAAACACCATATATTTT
>TRBV5-5|.|.|TRBJ2-5
CASSLSGQFLQETQYF
TGTGCCAGCAGCTTGAGCGGCCAGTTCTTACAAGAGACCCAGTACTTC
>TRBV28|.|.|TRBJ2-7
CASSLGRGYEQYF
TGTGCCAGCAGTTTGGGCAGGGGATACGAGCAGTACTTC
>TRBV7-9|.|.|TRBJ1-4
CASSPLGTNEKLFF
TGTGCCAGCAGCCCGCTCGGGACTAATGAAAAACTGTTTTTT
>TRBV19|TRBD1|.|TRBJ2-2
CASSVTGYTGELFF
TGTGCCAGTAGTGTGACAGGGTACACCGGGGAGCTGTTTTTT
>TRBV6-5|.|.|TRBJ1-1
CASSWGDGITEAFF
TGTGCCAGCAGTTGGGGGGATGGCATCACTGAAGCTTTCTTT
>TRBV5-1|TRBD2|.|TRBJ2-1
CASSIGGLAGTRHEQFF
TGCGCCAGCAGCATTGGTGGACTAGCGGGTACCAGGCATGAGCAGTTCTTC
>TRBV7-9|TRBD1|.|TRBJ2-2
CASSWGTALTGELFF
TGTGCCAGCAGCTGGGGGACAGCTCTCACCGGGGAGCTGTTTTTT
>TRBV2|.|.|TRBJ2-5
CASTGWETQYF
TGTGCCAGCACGGGGTGGGAGACCCAGTACTTC
>TRBV5-4|TRBD1|.|TRBJ2-7
CASSLWDRGDYEQYF
TGTGCCAGCAGCTTATGGGACAGGGGTGACTACGAGCAGTACTTC
>TRBV28|.|.|TRBJ1-2
CASSLVAHLYGYTF
TGTGCCAGCAGTTTAGTAGCGCACCTCTATGGCTACACCTTC
>TRBV7-3|TRBD2|once|TRBJ2-5
CASSPSGGGGRETQYF
TGTGCCAGCAGCCCCTCCGGGGGGGGCGGGAGGGAGACCCAGTACTTC
>TRBV5-1|.|.|TRBJ2-3
CASTTDGSPSTDTQYF
TGCGCCAGCACCACCGACGGGAGCCCATCCACAGATACGCAGTATTTT
>TRBV19|.|.|TRBJ1-2
CASSQSGDHGYTF
TGTGCCAGTAGTCAATCGGGGGACCATGGCTACACCTTC
>TRBV2|TRBD2|.|TRBJ2-1
CASSFPLAGAYNEQFF
TGTGCCAGCAGTTTCCCGCTAGCGGGGGCGTACAATGAGCAGTTCTTC
>TRBV5-1|.|.|TRBJ1-1
CASGGGSGTEAFF
TGCGCCAGCGGTGGGGGGAGTGGCACTGAAGCTTTCTTT
>TRBV5-1|TRBD1|once|TRBJ1-5
CASSRTGDSNQPQHF
TGCGCCAGCAGTAGGACAGGGGACAGCAATCAGCCCCAGCATTTT
>TRBV9|TRBD2|.|TRBJ2-1
CASSVVTGGYNEQFF
TGTGCCAGCAGCGTAGTTACGGGAGGTTACAATGAGCAGTTCTTC